The sequence of this TCR beta chain was determined in a study of a mutant IDH1 vaccine in newly diagnosed glioma. The repertoire was sequenced with immunoSEQ multiplex PCR; TCRdb's copy has only in-frame clones and lacks some. The table has around 30,000 clones, roughly 90% seen once; the top ten hold around 21%. The CDR3 length is 19 residues. Germline lookup yields CDR1 SGHKS and CDR2 YYEKEE (reference sequence). The V segment lost 4 bases and the J segment 3 bases; nucleotides outside the gene matches: 18. Time point meaning: week 11, during vaccination. Each dose delivered 300 ug of mutant IDH1 20-mer peptide subcutaneously with imiquimod. In the case of this clone: Its specificity is unknown.

The sequenced sample was PBMCs, obtained from a glioma patient whose treatment included an IDH1 peptide vaccine. This clonotype originated in a man in his late teens or twenties with glioma. The rearrangement uses TRBV5-5 and TRBJ2-7, with 11 bases that match TRBD2. The chain's CDR3 is CASSKRRASGRWDGYEQYF. CDR3 nucleotides: TGTGCCAGCAGCAAGCGGCGGGCTAGCGGGAGGTGGGACGGCTACGAGCAGTACTTC. Variable domain in full (rest from reference TRBV5-5 and TRBJ2-7): DAGVTQSPTHLIKTRGQQVTLRCSPISGHKSVSWYQQVLGQGPQFIFQYYEKEERGRGNFPDRFSARQFPNYSSELNVNALLLGDSALYLCASSKRRASGRWDGYEQYFGPGTRLTVT.